This TCR beta chain derives from a study of blood T cell repertoires in COVID-19. As for the study in general: The study drew acute and convalescent COVID-19 samples from the United States, Italy and Spain.

V was trimmed by 2 bases and J by 0 bases, leaving 8 bases between them. The CDR3 extends over 15 amino acids. Germline V lookup: CDR1 LNHDA, CDR2 SQIVND (reference sequence). Assay used: immunoSEQ multiplex PCR; TCRdb lists only in-frame clones, some missing. The data contain roughly 63,000 clones, 80% to 90% of them singletons. The sample comprised peripheral blood. The clonotype comes from a man between 50 and 59 years old with active COVID-19. The chain has TRBV19 and TRBJ1-5; D remains ambiguous. CDR3 loop: CASSILYGSNQPQHF. CDR3 DNA sequence: TGTGCCAGTAGTATATTGTACGGTAGCAATCAGCCCCAGCATTTT.